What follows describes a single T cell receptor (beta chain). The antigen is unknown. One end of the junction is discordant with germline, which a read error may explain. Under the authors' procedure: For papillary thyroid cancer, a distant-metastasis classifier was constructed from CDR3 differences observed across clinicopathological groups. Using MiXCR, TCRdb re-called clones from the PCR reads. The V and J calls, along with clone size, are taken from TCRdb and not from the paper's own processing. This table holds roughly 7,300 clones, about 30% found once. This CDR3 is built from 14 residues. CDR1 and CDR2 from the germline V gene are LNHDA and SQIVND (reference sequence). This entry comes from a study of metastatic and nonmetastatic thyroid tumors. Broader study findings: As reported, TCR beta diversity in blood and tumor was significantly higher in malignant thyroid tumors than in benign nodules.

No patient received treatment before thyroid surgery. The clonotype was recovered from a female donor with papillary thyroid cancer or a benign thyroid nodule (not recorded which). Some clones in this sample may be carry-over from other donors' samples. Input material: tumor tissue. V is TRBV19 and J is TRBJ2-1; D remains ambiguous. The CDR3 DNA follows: TGTGCCAGTAGTATTTCGGCGGCCTACAATGCGCAGTTCTTC. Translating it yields CASSISAAYNAQFF.